The subject of this entry is one TCR beta chain. There is no known antigen for this receptor. Per-nucleotide qualities are absent, and no much larger clonotype sits a single base away. The record originates from a study of control samples from healthy donors and cancer patients (dated by TCRdb to between 2020 and 2021). The library came from the immunoSEQ multiplex PCR assay. The immuneACCESS repertoire file appears here via TCRdb, limited to in-frame rearrangements. These files lack a portion of the clones; in checked studies, under half of the deficit traces to unresolved V genes, and the cause of the others is not known. In all, the sample holds 400,000 to 500,000 clones, and about nine tenths of those were seen once. The ten largest clones take up more than 6% of the sample. The germline V gene specifies SNHLY as CDR1 and FYNNEI as CDR2. The CDR3 numbers 14 residues from cysteine through phenylalanine. The retained sequence is limited to the CDR3, 42 bases, with the frame set at the first base. At the junction V is shortened by 5 bases and J by 4 bases; bases outside the gene matches: 5.

This TCR was recovered from a man in his forties with head and neck cancer. The sample comprised PBMCs. The sequence joins TRBV2 to TRBJ2-7; 10 bases in between match TRBD1. The DNA reads as follows: TGTGCCAGCAGTAGACAGGGGGCGCCGTACGAGCAGTACTTC. Its amino acids are CASSRQGAPYEQYF.